The following is a TCR beta chain sequence with its context. Its target is not known. The V gene's germline CDR1 is SNHLY and CDR2 FYNNEI. This CDR3 spans 14 amino acids. V dropped 8 bases and J dropped 6 bases, with 17 bases sitting between them. The data originate from a study of cytomegalovirus exposure and HLA in healthy donors. On the study more broadly: Among the approximately 400 donors who were genotyped, roughly 76% fell in the genetic ancestry cluster that is associated with self-reported Caucasian donors.

Study-level results: CMV antigen specificity was confirmed in vitro for a few CMV-associated chains.

The study ran its PCR with 60 Vbeta and 13 Jbeta primers. Some clones are missing from TCRdb's copy, which holds only in-frame ones; the method was immunoSEQ multiplex PCR. This table has about 98,000 clones, around 75% appearing once. The chain recombines TRBV2 with TRBJ2-1; TRBD2 might be the D (6 bases). Sequenced sample: PBMCs. This clonotype originated in a man between 18 and 35 years old in good health and CMV-seropositive. CDR3 loop: CASWGLYFSNEQFF. The CDR3 DNA follows: TGTGCCAGCTGGGGACTCTATTTCTCCAATGAGCAGTTCTTC.